This T cell receptor (beta chain) was profiled in a study of blood T cell repertoires in COVID-19. Overall study context: Italy, Spain and the United States were the sources of the convalescent and acute COVID-19 samples. PBMCs, B-cell-depleted T cells, or T cells provided the cDNA or gDNA that made up the material.

Clones were sequenced by immunoSEQ multiplex PCR, and TCRdb holds only the in-frame ones, with some missing. The table has under 200,000 clones, roughly nine tenths seen once; the top ten hold 4%. This sequence was found in a woman between 65 and 79 years old with acute or convalescent COVID-19. The sample taken for sequencing was peripheral blood.

The CDR3: CASSVGRVNTGELFF. Here the CDR3 DNA reads TGCGCCAGCAGTGTTGGCAGGGTGAACACCGGGGAGCTGTTTTTT. The chain uses TRBV10-2 and TRBJ2-2; D perhaps matches TRBD1 (5 bases). The CDR3 totals 15 residues. V was clipped by 4 bases and J by 1 base, with 10 bases between them. CDR1 and CDR2 from the germline V gene are WSHSY and SAAADI.